The sequence of this TCR beta chain was determined in a study of blood T cell repertoires in COVID-19. In the study overall: Samples of COVID-19 (acute and convalescent) were obtained from the United States, Italy and Spain. From T cells, B-cell-depleted T cells, or PBMCs came the material, which was cDNA or gDNA.

Authors' processing steps: It was from reference gene primer amplification that nucleated cell counts were estimated. Sequencing was performed with immunoSEQ multiplex PCR; in TCRdb, only in-frame clones are kept and a portion is missing. The DNA gave D and trimming, while V, J and clone size come from that table. The sample carries about 250,000 clones, more than 70% recorded once. Unmatched junction bases numbered 6, after V lost 9 bases and J lost 0 bases. Germline CDR1 reads MNHEY; CDR2 reads SVGAGI. The CDR3 is 14 amino acids. A Seattle source enrolled patients during active infection and followed them longitudinally. About this clone: This specimen includes other DNA sequences encoding the same CDR3.

This receptor was identified in a young woman with COVID-19, enrolled during active disease. V is TRBV6-5 and J is TRBJ2-3, with 7 nucleotides matching TRBD2. Sample: peripheral blood. CDR3 residues: CASRREGSTDTQYF. In DNA, the CDR3 is TGTGCCAGTCGAAGGGAGGGGAGCACAGATACGCAGTATTTT.